This T cell receptor (beta chain) emerged from a study of PD-1 blockade in classical Hodgkin lymphoma. Whole-study results and caveats: Patients who responded completely had about the same baseline diversity as newly diagnosed patients. Although disease activity or prior therapy may be involved, causes of the repertoire differences remain undefined.

Profiling relied on immunoSEQ multiplex PCR, and the TCRdb table lists in-frame clones only, not all of them. The table records 41,000 or so clones, approximately 67% of them present only once. With respect to this clone: Its target is unknown.

The sample's time point: cycle 4 day 1 (C4D1), after less than 7 weeks of nivolumab. Following autologous stem cell transplantation, relapse occurred in every patient, and exposure to brentuximab vedotin varied. The CDR3 runs to 14 residues. Germline V lookup: CDR1 WNHNN, CDR2 SYGVQD (reference sequence). The V and J ends lost 3 bases and 2 bases, in that order; junction bases with no gene match: 4. The sample here was peripheral blood mononuclear cells (PBMCs), taken before the fourth cycle of nivolumab. The sequence derives from a human donor with classical Hodgkin lymphoma. This chain connects TRBV10-1 to TRBJ2-7, with TRBD1 matching over 7 bases. DNA for the CDR3: TGCGCCAGCAGTGATCCAGGACAGGCCTACGAGCAGTACTTC. This sequence encodes CASSDPGQAYEQYF.